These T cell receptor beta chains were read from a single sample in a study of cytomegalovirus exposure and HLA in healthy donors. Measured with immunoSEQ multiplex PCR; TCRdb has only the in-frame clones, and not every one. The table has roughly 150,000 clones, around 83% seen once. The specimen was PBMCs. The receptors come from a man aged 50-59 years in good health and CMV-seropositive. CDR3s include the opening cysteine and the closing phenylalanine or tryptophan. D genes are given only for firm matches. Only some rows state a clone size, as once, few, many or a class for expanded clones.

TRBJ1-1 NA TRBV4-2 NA TGTGCCAGCAGCCAAGCAGTAAACACTGAAGCTTTCTTT CASSQAVNTEAFF
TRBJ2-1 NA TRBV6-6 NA TGTGCCAGCAGTTACGGTACTGATGAGCAGTTCTTC CASSYGTDEQFF
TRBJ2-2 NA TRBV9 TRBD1 TGTGCCAGCAGCGCAAAGGACAGGGGGCGGACCGGGGAGCTGTTTTTT CASSAKDRGRTGELFF
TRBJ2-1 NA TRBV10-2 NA TGCGCCAGCAGTCCGGGACTCCACAATGAGCAGTTCTTC CASSPGLHNEQFF
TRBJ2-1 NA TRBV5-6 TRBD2 TGTGCCAGCAGCTTGGACCGACTAGCGGGAGTTTCGTCCTACAATGAGCAGTTCTTC CASSLDRLAGVSSYNEQFF
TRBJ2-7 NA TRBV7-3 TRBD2 TGTGCCAGCAGCTTAACGTACACTAGCGGGAGCTACGAGCAGTACTTC CASSLTYTSGSYEQYF
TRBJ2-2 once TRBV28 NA TGTGCCAGCAGTCCCTCCTTCGGGGAGCTGTTTTTT CASSPSFGELFF
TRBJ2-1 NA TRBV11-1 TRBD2 TGTGCCAGCAGCCCAGGACTAGGCATCCACAATGAGCAGTTCTTC CASSPGLGIHNEQFF
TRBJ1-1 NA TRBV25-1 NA TGTGCCAGCAGTGACCCGGGGAACACTGAAGCTTTCTTT CASSDPGNTEAFF
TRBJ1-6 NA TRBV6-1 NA TGTGCCAGCAGTCAAAGGGAGGGCGTGGGTTCACCCCTCCACTTT CASSQREGVGSPLHF
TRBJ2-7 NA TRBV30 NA TGTGCCTGGACTCAGGGCAATATCCCGTACTTC CAWTQGNIPYF
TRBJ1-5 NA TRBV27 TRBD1 TGTGCCAGCAGTACCGACAGGGGTCACGCCCAGCCCCAGCATTTT CASSTDRGHAQPQHF
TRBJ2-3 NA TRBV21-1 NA TGTGCCAGCAGCAAAGGGGGGACTAGCGGGGGGGACACAGATACGCAGTATTTT CASSKGGTSGGDTDTQYF
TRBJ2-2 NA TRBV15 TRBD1 TGTGCCACCGGGACAGAAAACACCGGGGAGCTGTTTTTT CATGTENTGELFF
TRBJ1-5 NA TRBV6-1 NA TGTGCCAGCAGACTAAACCCACAGCCCCAGCATTTT CASRLNPQPQHF
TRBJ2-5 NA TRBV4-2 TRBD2 TGTGCCAGCAGCCAAGATCTATTGGCGGGAGTGGAGACCCAGTACTTC CASSQDLLAGVETQYF
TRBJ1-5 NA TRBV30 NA TGTGCCTGGAGTGCCAGTCCCGGGACACTAAATCAGCCCCAGCATTTT CAWSASPGTLNQPQHF
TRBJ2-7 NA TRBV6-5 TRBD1 TGTGCCAGCAGTCTAGGGACAGGGAACTACGAGCAGTGCTTC CASSLGTGNYEQCF
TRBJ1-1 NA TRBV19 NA TGTGCCAGTAGGGGCGTTGTGGGCACTGAAGCTTTCTTT CASRGVVGTEAFF
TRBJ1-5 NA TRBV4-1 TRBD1 TGCGCCAGCAGTCTGACAGGGGGCTGGTACCAGCCCCAGCATTTT CASSLTGGWYQPQHF
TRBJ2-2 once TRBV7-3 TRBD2 TGTGCCAGCAGCTTAAGGCCGGGACTAGCGGGAAGCGGGGAGCTGTTTTTT CASSLRPGLAGSGELFF
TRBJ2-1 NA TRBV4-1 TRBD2 TGCGCCAGCAGCCATGGGTTTTTCGGAGCGGGAGGCCATGAGCAGTTCTTC CASSHGFFGAGGHEQFF
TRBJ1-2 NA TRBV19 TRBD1 TGTGCCAGTAGTGCTGGACAGGGAATCTATGGCTACACCTTC CASSAGQGIYGYTF
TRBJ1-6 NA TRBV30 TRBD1 TGTGCCTGGGGCCGGGTTTCTTCCGGGACAGCCTATAATTCACCCCTCCACTTT CAWGRVSSGTAYNSPLHF
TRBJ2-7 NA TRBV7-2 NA TGTGCCAGCTTAGGAGCCCCACCAGGGTACGAGCAGTACTTC CASLGAPPGYEQYF
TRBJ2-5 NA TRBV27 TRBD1 TGTGCCAGCCGTACCCTGACAGGGAAGTGGGAGACCCAGTACTTC CASRTLTGKWETQYF
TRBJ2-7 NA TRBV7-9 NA TGTGCCAGCAGCCGCGCTACAGGGTTCCAGAGCTCCTACGAGCAGTACTTC CASSRATGFQSSYEQYF
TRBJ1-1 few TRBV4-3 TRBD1 TGCGCCAGCAGCCAGCTAGGACAGGGAGGGGACACTGAAGCTTTCTTT CASSQLGQGGDTEAFF
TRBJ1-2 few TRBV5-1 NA TGCGCCAGCAGCTTGGCAGGGGTTGCTGGCTACACCTTC CASSLAGVAGYTF
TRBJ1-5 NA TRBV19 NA TGTGCCAGTAGTATCTCTCGAGGGAGCGTTCAGCCCCAGCATTTT CASSISRGSVQPQHF
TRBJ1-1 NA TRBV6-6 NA TGTGCCAGCAGTCCGGAAGGACAGTACATGAACACTGAAGCTTTCTTT CASSPEGQYMNTEAFF
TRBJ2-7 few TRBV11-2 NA TGTGCCAGCAGCCCTTATACGGGGGAAAGCTCCTACGAGCAGTACTTC CASSPYTGESSYEQYF
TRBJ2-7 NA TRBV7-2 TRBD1 TGTGCCAGCAGCCTTGACAGGGTAATCCACGAGCAGTACTTC CASSLDRVIHEQYF
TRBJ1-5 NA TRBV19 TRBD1 TGTGCCAGTAGTATACAGGGGGCGCAGAGCAATCAGCCCCAGCATTTT CASSIQGAQSNQPQHF
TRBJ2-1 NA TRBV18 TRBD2 TGTGCCAGCTCACCGGGACTAGCGGGGGGTAACGAGCAGTTCTTC CASSPGLAGGNEQFF
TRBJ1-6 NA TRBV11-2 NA TGTGCCAGCAGCTTAGGGGCGGCGGGGTATAATTCACCCCTCCACTTT CASSLGAAGYNSPLHF
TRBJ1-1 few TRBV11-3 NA TGTGCCAGCAGCTTGACAGGAGCCACTGAAGCTTTCTTT CASSLTGATEAFF
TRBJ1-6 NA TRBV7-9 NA TGTGCCAGCAGCGCGGGGGGTGGGCCCTTAAGCTTT CASSAGGGPLSF
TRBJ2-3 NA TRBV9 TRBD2 TGTGCCAGCAGCCCCTTGGGAGGGGTCCCAGATACGCAGTATTTT CASSPLGGVPDTQYF
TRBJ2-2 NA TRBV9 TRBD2 TGTGCCAGCAGCCCTCTCGGGGGGGCCACCGGGGAGCTGTTTTTT CASSPLGGATGELFF
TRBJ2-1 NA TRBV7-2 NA TGTGCCAGCAGCTTAGTCTGGGGAGGATACAATGAGCAGTTCTTC CASSLVWGGYNEQFF
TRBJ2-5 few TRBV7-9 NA TGTGCCAGCAGCCAACTCCCAGGGAGGGAGACCCAGTACTTC CASSQLPGRETQYF